This TCR beta chain was found in a study of blood T cell repertoires in COVID-19. Clones were sequenced by immunoSEQ multiplex PCR, and TCRdb holds only the in-frame ones, with some missing. The table lists about 190,000 clones, about four fifths of them singletons. V lost 6 bases, J lost 5 bases, and 8 bases stayed unmatched. In germline, CDR1 is LNHDA, CDR2 SQIVND (reference sequence). The CDR3 contains 14 residues. The V and J genes are TRBV19 and TRBJ2-3; the match to TRBD1 covers 7 bases. The clonotype originates from a woman in her 70s with active or convalescent COVID-19. Specimen: peripheral blood. The CDR3 DNA reads as TGTGCCAGTAGCGCTACAGGGGAAGGAGATACGCAGTATTTT. It encodes CASSATGEGDTQYF.